The entry that follows covers one T cell receptor (beta chain) sequence. This clonotype has a count of ten or more. Its specific antigen is unknown. Qualities for individual bases were not recorded, and no much larger clone is one base off. The TCR beta CDR3 regions were amplified from RNA transcripts. For the first round of RT-PCR on the TCR CDR3, the HTBI primer set was used together with the Qiagen OneStep RT-PCR kit. Libraries were constructed in a second round of multiplex PCR, after which size selection and purification were carried out. Sequencing of the libraries was done on an Illumina HiSeq2000 using paired-end 100 bp reads. In the authors' own workflow: SOAPnuke was used to process the raw data, throwing out any read that contained adapters or uncalled bases, had a mean Phred below 15, or lacked an exact constant-primer or identifier match. High-quality paired reads were merged using COPE v1.2.5, and each unique nucleotide sequence was defined as a clonotype. Clonotypes were aligned to IMGT TRBV, TRBD and TRBJ reference segments using MiTCR v1.1. Analysis was restricted to V-J combinations with a frequency above 0.0001, which covered about 99% of repertoires. A TCS score was defined as the ratio between F50 (clonal expansion) and ExV (chaos), using BLOSUM62-based TCRdist between CDR3 peptides within each V-J. Welch's t-statistics and random forest reduced just over 500 V-J features to under 15, which were used in a naive Bayes classifier (R e1071). The public sequencing data were trimmed at Q25 with fastp and processed into clonotypes with MiXCR by TCRdb, which kept only in-frame beta chains. Here each entry gathers all rows of one CDR3 protein and keeps the most common genes and DNA. TCRdb's processing, not the study's, gives the V and J calls here. The sample table records tens of thousands of distinct CDR3 sequences; around half of these occur just once. Approximately 6.2% of the sample comes from the top ten.

These data belong to a study of T cells in Graves' hyperthyroidism and ophthalmopathy (dated by TCRdb to between 2017 and 2020). In the study overall: Peripheral blood samples were taken at initial diagnosis, before any treatment was given. A discovery cohort of roughly 96 patients, 43 with Graves' ophthalmopathy and over 55 with stable Graves' hyperthyroidism, was used to find distinguishing TCR V-J signatures. Prospective prediction of ophthalmopathy was tested in an independent validation cohort consisting of roughly 19 hyperthyroidism patients and approximately 16 patients who later progressed to ophthalmopathy. The 100 discovery patients were randomly divided into training and test sets at a 7:3 ratio. In addition, the study compared T-cell repertoires in thyroid tissue and in blood from over 5 Graves' hyperthyroidism patients. Once sampling was done, hyperthyroidism patients were given methimazole at a starting dose of 30 mg daily, whereas ophthalmopathy patients were given high-dose intravenous methylprednisolone. According to the paper, TCR Vbeta CDR3 sequencing was carried out on about 140 peripheral blood samples, which came from 40 to 45 ophthalmopathy, fewer than 80 hyperthyroidism and roughly 17 progressor patients. On the study overall, not on this receptor specifically: No statistical method was used to set the sample size in advance, and investigators knew the group allocation. Most expanded thyroid clonotypes (frequency above 0.001) were also found in blood, which suggests that blood repertoires may mirror thyroid immune responses. In validation, the model predicted progression to ophthalmopathy with 55% to 71% sensitivity and around 72% specificity, a median of about 6 months before onset. A model built on a 13 V-J signature distinguished ophthalmopathy from stable hyperthyroidism, reaching about 88% sensitivity and about 81% specificity in cross-validation and 80%/75% in testing.

Based on the germline V gene (reference sequence), the CDR1 and CDR2 sequences are GTSNPN and SVGIG. Cut back by 2 bases and 2 bases, the V and J ends lie 9 bases apart. Inclusive of the bounding cysteine and phenylalanine, the CDR3 is 13 residues long. Only the CDR3 DNA stays, 39 bases, in frame from base 1. Hyperthyroidism patients were aged 18 to 65 years and newly diagnosed, with disease duration of less than 2 months. The study excluded patients with uncontrolled infections, other autoimmune diseases, pregnancy or lactation. Clinical symptoms, serum thyroxine and TRAb, thyroid ultrasound, and orbital computed tomography formed the basis for the diagnoses. Blood from progressor patients was collected at the time of first diagnosis with hyperthyroidism, before any ophthalmopathy symptoms had appeared. PBMCs were separated from roughly 10 ml of fresh peripheral blood using Ficoll-Paque density gradient centrifugation. Progressor patients were first diagnosed with Graves' hyperthyroidism and then developed ophthalmopathy during follow-up. Total RNA was extracted using Trizol reagent, and RNA quality was assessed on an Agilent 2100 Bioanalyzer.

The clonotype was recovered from a woman aged 50 to 60 with Graves' hyperthyroidism that later progressed to Graves' ophthalmopathy. Rearrangement joined TRBV30 to TRBJ1-2, with no D gene named confidently. The source material was blood. At the DNA level, the sequence is TGTGCCTGGAGTCTGGTTCCCAACTATGGCTACACCTTC. Its translation reads: CAWSLVPNYGYTF.